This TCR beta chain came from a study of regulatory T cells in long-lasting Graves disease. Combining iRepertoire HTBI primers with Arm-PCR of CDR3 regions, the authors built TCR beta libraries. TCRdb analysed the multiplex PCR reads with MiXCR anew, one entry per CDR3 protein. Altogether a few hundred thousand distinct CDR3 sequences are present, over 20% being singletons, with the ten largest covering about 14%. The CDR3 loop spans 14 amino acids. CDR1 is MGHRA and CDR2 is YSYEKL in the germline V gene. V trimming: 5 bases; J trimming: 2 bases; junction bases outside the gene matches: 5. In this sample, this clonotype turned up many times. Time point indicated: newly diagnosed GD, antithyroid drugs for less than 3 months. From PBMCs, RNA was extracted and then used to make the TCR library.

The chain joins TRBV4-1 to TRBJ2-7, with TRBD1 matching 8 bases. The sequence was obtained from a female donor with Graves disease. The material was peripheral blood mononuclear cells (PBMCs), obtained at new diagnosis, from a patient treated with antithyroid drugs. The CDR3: CASSYDRGTYEQYF. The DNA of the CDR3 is TGCGCCAGCAGCTACGACAGGGGAACCTACGAGCAGTACTTC.